The source of this TCR beta chain is a study of shared clonotypes between healthy human individuals. Per germline, CDR1 PRHDT and CDR2 FYEKMQ (reference sequence). Deletions cut 3 bases from V and 2 bases from J, with 11 bases between. The length of the CDR3 is 16 residues. Terminally differentiated effector memory CD45RA+ cells were excluded by CCR7 positive selection of CD45RO-negative cells. All participating donors were Caucasian adults from Nashville, Tennessee. This clone was observed once. Antigen: not known. Produced via immunoSEQ multiplex PCR; TCRdb's table is partial and in-frame only. The top ten hold 1.5% to 2% of the sample, which has approximately 1.9 million clones, just over 90% seen once. Study findings and constraints: Clonotypes not shared had lower generation probabilities than those common to all four donors. Among donors, clonotype sharing was expected to be affected by sequencing depth.

Sequences were obtained from naive CD8+ T cells from PBMCs. This sequence originates from a young man in good health. Some clones in this sample may be carry-over from other donors' samples. This chain links TRBV13 with TRBJ1-6; maybe TRBD1 (5 bases). The CDR3 loop reads CASSFGDGTYNSPLHF. The CDR3 DNA reads as TGTGCCAGCAGCTTTGGGGACGGGACCTATAATTCACCCCTCCACTTT.